This T cell receptor (beta chain) was documented in a study of blood T cell repertoires in COVID-19. Study details: Samples taken during acute and convalescent COVID-19 were collected in the United States, Italy and Spain.

Seattle enrolled patients during active infection and tracked them longitudinally. The assay was immunoSEQ multiplex PCR, and TCRdb's table has in-frame clones only and misses some. The data hold around 200,000 clones, with 85% observed a single time. The clonotype was recovered from a person aged 70 to 80 with COVID-19, enrolled during active disease. The sample was peripheral blood.

The chain's CDR3 is CASSYVGQSNQPQHF. The CDR3 DNA reads TGTGCCAGCAGTTATGTGGGACAGAGCAATCAGCCCCAGCATTTT. V is TRBV6-2 or TRBV6-3 and J is TRBJ1-5; 7 bases are shared with TRBD1. CDR1 and CDR2 from the germline V gene are MNHEY and SVGEGT. This CDR3 is built from 15 residues. V trimming: 3 bases; J trimming: 1 base; junction bases outside the gene matches: 3.